The 18 T cell receptor beta chains listed next were all sequenced from one sample in a study of technical replicates of blood from a few donors. Clones were sequenced by immunoSEQ multiplex PCR, and TCRdb holds only the in-frame ones, with some missing. The sample holds about 99,000 clones, about 95% seen once. The sample was T cells isolated from PBMCs. The receptors derive from a human donor in good health.

The V and J genes are TRBV18 and TRBJ1-3, with D hard to call. V was trimmed by 6 bases and J by 4 bases, leaving 19 bases between them. Germline values: CDR1 KGHSH, CDR2 LQKENI. The CDR3 is made up of 16 amino acids. The CDR3 spells CASSSDRTFLGNTIYF. CDR3 coding DNA: TGTGCCAGCTCTTCGGACCGGACTTTTCTGGGAAACACCATATATTTT.

V usage is TRBV29-1 and J usage is TRBJ2-1, with 10 nucleotides matching TRBD2. Germline lookup yields CDR1 SQVTM and CDR2 ANQGSEA. The CDR3 is 13 residues long. V lost 8 bases and J lost 6; bases outside the gene matches: 7. The CDR3 protein is CSSAGTSVNEQFF. The CDR3 region has the DNA TGCAGCTCCGCGGGGACTAGCGTCAATGAGCAGTTCTTC.

The genes are TRBV6-6 and TRBJ2-1; TRBD2 aligns across 10 bases. Germline lookup yields CDR1 MNHNY and CDR2 SVGAGI (reference sequence). CDR3 length equals 13 residues. The ends lost 5 bases at V and 10 bases at J; junction bases unmatched: 5. CDR3: CASSQTSGVEQFF. In DNA, the CDR3 is TGTGCCAGCAGTCAAACTAGCGGGGTGGAGCAGTTCTTC.

This clone appeared a single time. This chain links TRBV25-1 with TRBJ1-3; D remains ambiguous. This CDR3 region has 15 residues. CDR1 and CDR2 from the germline V gene are MGHDK and SYGVNS. The ends were cut back, 3 bases at V and 4 bases at J, with 13 bases in the middle. The DNA of the CDR3 is TGTGCCAGCAGTGACCCCGCGACGCGGGGAAACACCATATATTTT. Residues: CASSDPATRGNTIYF. The full variable domain, with the rest looked up from reference TRBV25-1 and TRBJ1-3, is EADIYQTPRYLVIGTGKKITLECSQTMGHDKMYWYQQDPGMELHLIHYSYGVNSTEKGDLSSESTVSRIRTEHFPLTLESARPSHTSQYLCASSDPATRGNTIYFGEGSWLTVV.

The chain joins TRBV6-5 to TRBJ2-1; 8 bases fit TRBD1. The V gene end was trimmed by 5 bases and the J gene end by 4 bases; junction bases not matched to a gene: 4. The CDR3 is made up of 14 amino acids. The germline V gene has CDR1 MNHEY and CDR2 SVGAGI. This CDR3 reads CASSAGQVYNEQFF. CDR3 in DNA: TGTGCCAGCAGTGCGGGACAGGTATACAATGAGCAGTTCTTC.

This clone was observed a single time. The chain combines TRBV19 with TRBJ2-4, with D maybe TRBD2 (5 bases). Germline assignment: CDR1 LNHDA and CDR2 SQIVND (reference sequence). V gave up 5 bases and J gave up 1 base, with 12 bases separating them. There are 15 residues in the CDR3. CDR3 DNA sequence: TGTGCCAGTAGTTACAGTAGCGCGGCCAAAAACATTCAGTACTTC. Translated, it gives CASSYSSAAKNIQYF.

This clone was seen only once. V and J are TRBV7-8 and TRBJ2-5, with 15 bases lining up with TRBD2. The V segment lost 3 bases and the J segment 3 bases; nucleotides outside the gene matches: 14. In germline, CDR1 is SGHVS, CDR2 FQNEAQ. This CDR3 has 20 amino acids. CDR3 nucleotide sequence: TGTGCCAGCAGCTTCTCACTTCCGGGACTAGCGGGGGGATTTAAAGAGACCCAGTACTTC. It translates to CASSFSLPGLAGGFKETQYF.

J is TRBJ2-5 and V is TRBV7-7; D is possibly TRBD2 (5 bases). The germline V gene encodes CDR1 SSHAT and CDR2 FNYEAQ (reference sequence). This CDR3 is built from 13 residues. CDR3 amino acids: CASGSMGVETQYF. The CDR3 nucleotides are TGTGCTAGTGGGAGCATGGGTGTGGAGACCCAGTACTTC.

With regard to this clone: The same CDR3 arises from other DNA sequences in this sample as well. The chain joins TRBV5-1 to TRBJ1-1; tentative D call: TRBD1 (5 bases). This CDR3 is built from 14 residues. In germline, CDR1 is SGHRS, CDR2 YFSETQ. V was shortened by 4 bases and J by 1 base, with 11 bases between the two germline ends. The CDR3 loop is CASSRTGENTEAFF. For the CDR3, the DNA is TGCGCCAGCAGCCGTACAGGTGAGAACACTGAAGCTTTCTTT.

The chain carries TRBV11-3 and TRBJ1-1; maybe TRBD1 (6 bases). Per the germline V gene, CDR1 is SGHNT and CDR2 is YENEEA. Trimming removed 0 bases at V and 0 bases at J, with 14 bases between. This CDR3 has 17 residues. CDR3 bases: TGTGCCAGCAGCTTAGATGGGGGCGGCGGGTTGAACACTGAAGCTTTCTTT. It is translated as CASSLDGGGGLNTEAFF.

This chain links TRBV19 with TRBJ1-3; 10 bases are shared with TRBD1. Germline V gene data show CDR1 as LNHDA and CDR2 as SQIVND (reference sequence). This CDR3 is built from 15 residues. The V gene end was trimmed by 8 bases and the J gene end by 0 bases; junction bases not matched to a gene: 4. CDR3 sequence: CASRDRGSSGNTIYF. CDR3 DNA: TGTGCCAGTCGGGACAGGGGAAGCTCTGGAAACACCATATATTTT. The variable domain in full, completed from reference TRBV19 and TRBJ1-3, reads DGGITQSPKYLFRKEGQNVTLSCEQNLNHDAMYWYRQDPGQGLRLIYYSQIVNDFQKGDIAEGYSVSREKKESFPLTVTSAQKNPTAFYLCASRDRGSSGNTIYFGEGSWLTVV.

The chain has TRBV6-5 and TRBJ2-7; TRBD1 is a possible D gene (6 bases). V dropped 6 bases and J dropped 3 bases, with 12 bases sitting between them. The length of the CDR3 is 13 residues. Germline V lookup: CDR1 MNHEY, CDR2 SVGAGI. The CDR3 bases are TGTGCCAGCAGACCGACAGGAAACTACGAGCAGTACTTC. Translating gives CASRPTGNYEQYF.

V is TRBV14 and J is TRBJ2-3, with 7 bases that match TRBD1. The germline V gene encodes CDR1 SGHDN and CDR2 FVKESK. CDR3 size: 11 residues. J was trimmed by 9 bases and V by 4 bases; bases with no gene match: 1. The CDR3 here is CASSLQGTQYF. The CDR3 nucleotides are TGTGCCAGCAGCCTACAGGGGACGCAGTATTTT.

V is TRBV5-8 and J is TRBJ2-7; no clear D gene. V was cut by 3 bases and J by 1 base, with 5 bases left in between. The CDR3 runs 12 residues. Looked up from germline, CDR1 is SGHTS and CDR2 is YDEGEE. CDR3 nucleotides: TGTGCCAGCAGCTATATTTCCTACGAGCAGTACTTC. It is translated as CASSYISYEQYF.

The V gene is TRBV5-1, the J gene TRBJ2-7; weak D call: TRBD2 (6 bases). There are 12 residues in the CDR3. Trimming cost V 4 bases and J 6 bases, with 11 bases left between them. Germline V gives CDR1 SGHRS, CDR2 YFSETQ. The CDR3 DNA reads TGCGCCAGCAGCGTCCGGGACTCCGAGCAGTACTTC. As protein: CASSVRDSEQYF.

In DNA form, the CDR3 reads TGCGCCAGCAGCCAAGACGGAGGTTTGGGCTATGGCTACACCTTC. It specifies CASSQDGGLGYGYTF. J is TRBJ1-2 and V is TRBV4-1, with D hard to call. Germline-derived CDR1 and CDR2 are MGHRA and YSYEKL. The CDR3 has 15 amino acids. The germline V and J ends were trimmed by 0 bases and 4 bases, with 12 bases remaining between them.

The genes are TRBV2 and TRBJ2-5; 7 nucleotides line up with TRBD2. The germline V gene has CDR1 SNHLY and CDR2 FYNNEI. V shed 3 bases and J 5 bases; nucleotides not matched to a gene: 6. CDR3 length: 14 amino acids. The CDR3 nucleotides are TGTGCCAGCAGTGAGGCCCCAGCGGGGGAGACCCAGTACTTC. Amino acid sequence: CASSEAPAGETQYF.

The chain carries TRBV29-1 and TRBJ1-5; perhaps TRBD1 as D (5 bases). Germline CDR1 and CDR2: SQVTM and ANQGSEA. Trimming shortened V by 4 bases and J by 5 bases, and 15 bases separated the two germline ends. This CDR3 has 14 amino acids. CDR3 residues: CSVGWGLSHQPQHF. The DNA for the CDR3 is TGCAGCGTTGGATGGGGACTCTCGCATCAGCCCCAGCATTTT.